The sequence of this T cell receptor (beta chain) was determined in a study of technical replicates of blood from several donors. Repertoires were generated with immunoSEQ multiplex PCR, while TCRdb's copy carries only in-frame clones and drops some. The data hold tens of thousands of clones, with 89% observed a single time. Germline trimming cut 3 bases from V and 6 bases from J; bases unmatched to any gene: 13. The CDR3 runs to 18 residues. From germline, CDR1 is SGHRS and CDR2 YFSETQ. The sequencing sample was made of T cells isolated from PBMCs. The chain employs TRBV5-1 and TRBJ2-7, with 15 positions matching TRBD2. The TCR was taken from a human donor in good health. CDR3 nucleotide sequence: TGCGCCAGCAGCTCCGTGGGGACTAGCGGGAGGATTCCCCTCGAGCAGTACTTC. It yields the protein CASSSVGTSGRIPLEQYF.